Following are 30 T cell receptor beta chains from one sample sequenced in a study of OX40 agonist ivuxolimab in advanced cancers. Repertoires were generated with immunoSEQ multiplex PCR, while TCRdb's copy carries only in-frame clones and drops some. The data hold more than 75,000 clones, with around 86% observed a single time. Sequencing used CD4+ or CD8+ T cells sorted from blood, obtained in a trial of the OX40 agonist ivuxolimab. These receptors originate from an adult with an advanced solid tumor such as melanoma, head and neck, liver or kidney cancer.

The chain links TRBV6-5 to TRBJ2-5, with D uncertain. Germline assignment: CDR1 MNHEY and CDR2 SVGAGI. This CDR3 has 14 amino acids. Trimming shortened V by 3 bases and J by 5 bases, and 13 bases separated the two germline ends. The CDR3 sequence: CASSYQTSVETQYF. The DNA for the CDR3 is TGTGCCAGCAGTTATCAGACATCCGTGGAGACCCAGTACTTC.

The chain couples TRBV4-2 to TRBJ2-5; 7 bases are shared with TRBD1. V was clipped by 0 bases and J by 2 bases; unmatched bases: 6. The germline gives CDR1 LGHNA, CDR2 YNFKEQ. The CDR3 covers 16 residues. The CDR3 DNA reads TGTGCCAGCAGCCAAGATGTGGGCAGGGGGCAAGAGACCCAGTACTTC. This encodes CASSQDVGRGQETQYF.

The genes are TRBV11-1 and TRBJ2-5; tentatively, D is TRBD2 (5 bases). Germline loops: CDR1 SGHAT, CDR2 FQDESV (reference sequence). V was cut by 5 bases and J by 5 bases, with 18 bases left in between. This CDR3 has 15 residues. The CDR3 region is CASSREGSPGETQYF. The CDR3 DNA follows: TGTGCCAGCAGCCGTGAGGGCTCCCCGGGGGAGACCCAGTACTTC.

The chain employs TRBV18 and TRBJ2-7, with no clear D. CDR3 length: 12 residues. CDR1 and CDR2 from the germline V gene are KGHSH and LQKENI. V was pared by 3 bases and J by 3 bases, with 6 bases between. As DNA, the CDR3 is TGTGCCAGCTCACCGGGAAACTACGAGCAGTACTTC. It translates to CASSPGNYEQYF.

V usage is TRBV21-1 and J usage is TRBJ1-1. TRBV21-1 is designated a pseudogene. The CDR3 has 16 amino acids. The CDR3 region is CASSARGAASNTEAFF. The CDR3 coding sequence is TGTGCCAGCAGCGCAAGGGGGGCGGCATCGAACACTGAAGCTTTCTTT.

This chain links TRBV7-2 with TRBJ2-7, with 7 bases lining up with TRBD1. The CDR3 length is 14 residues. The germline CDR1 and CDR2 sequences are SGHTA and FQGNSA. Trimming took 5 bases from V and 2 from J; bases not matched to a gene: 6. In DNA, the CDR3 is TGTGCCAGCAGCCCCCAGACAGGGACCTACGAGCAGTACTTC. Its protein is CASSPQTGTYEQYF.

The chain carries TRBV9 and TRBJ2-1; tentative D call: TRBD2 (6 bases). Per the germline V gene, CDR1 is SGDLS and CDR2 is YYNGEE. V lost 0 bases and J 7 bases, leaving 11 bases between the germline ends. This CDR3 contains 14 residues. For the CDR3, the DNA is TGTGCCAGCAGCGTAGGGACTATCTTAAATGAGCAGTTCTTC. Translation gives CASSVGTILNEQFF.

This rearrangement joins TRBV19 to TRBJ2-7, with 10 bases aligning to TRBD1. The germline V gene has CDR1 LNHDA and CDR2 SQIVND (reference sequence). The CDR3 has 14 amino acids. J was trimmed by 5 bases and V by 7 bases; bases with no gene match: 8. The CDR3 region has the DNA TGTGCCAGTACCCCCGGACAGGGGGACAACGAGCAGTACTTC. Its translation is CASTPGQGDNEQYF.

J is TRBJ1-2 and V is TRBV6-6; D gene ambiguous. The CDR3 totals 11 residues. The V end lost 6 bases, the J end lost 4 bases, and 6 bases lay between the germline ends. Looked up from germline, CDR1 is MNHNY and CDR2 is SVGAGI (reference sequence). The CDR3 loop is CASRAAYGYTF. The CDR3 DNA reads TGTGCCAGCAGGGCGGCCTATGGCTACACCTTC.

The chain employs TRBV11-2 and TRBJ2-1; D possibly corresponds to TRBD1 (6 bases). Germline V gene sequence: CDR1 SGHAT, CDR2 FQNNGV. The CDR3 is made up of 13 amino acids. Trimming took off 6 bases at V and 5 bases at J, with 11 bases between the two ends. The CDR3 protein is CASRGTGNNEQFF. The CDR3 bases are TGTGCCAGCAGGGGCACAGGGAACAATGAGCAGTTCTTC.

V usage is TRBV5-1 and J usage is TRBJ2-1, with 7 bases identical to TRBD1. CDR1 and CDR2 (germline): SGHRS, YFSETQ. There are 15 residues in the CDR3. J lost 2 bases, V lost 3 bases, and 5 bases had no gene match. The CDR3 loop is CASSSGQLPYNEQFF. The CDR3 region has the DNA TGCGCCAGCAGCTCGGGACAGTTACCCTACAATGAGCAGTTCTTC.

The V gene is TRBV2, the J gene TRBJ2-5; no clear D gene. In germline, CDR1 is SNHLY, CDR2 FYNNEI. The CDR3 extends over 12 amino acids. Trimming shortened V by 7 bases and J by 1 base, and 7 bases separated the two germline ends. CDR3: CASKVIQETQYF. CDR3 nucleotide sequence: TGTGCCAGCAAAGTAATCCAAGAGACCCAGTACTTC. The entire variable domain, with the rest obtained from reference TRBV2 and TRBJ2-5, is as follows: EPEVTQTPSHQVTQMGQEVILRCVPISNHLYFYWYRQILGQKVEFLVSFYNNEISEKSEIFDDQFSVERPDGSNFTLKIRSTKLEDSAMYFCASKVIQETQYFGPGTRLLVL.

The genes are TRBV5-1 and TRBJ1-1; 8 bases fit TRBD1. The germline CDR1 and CDR2 sequences are SGHRS and YFSETQ. J was trimmed by 4 bases and V by 2 bases; bases with no gene match: 1. The CDR3 consists of 13 residues. CDR3 nucleotide sequence: TGCGCCAGCAGCTTTACAGGGGGCACTGAAGCTTTCTTT. This translates into CASSFTGGTEAFF.

The chain joins TRBV5-4 to TRBJ1-6; D not certain. V shed 2 bases and J shed 10 bases, with 13 bases lying between them. The CDR3 extends over 14 amino acids. The germline V gene has CDR1 SGHNT and CDR2 YYREEE (reference sequence). For the CDR3, the DNA is TGTGCCAGCAGCTTCTCCAGCCAAGGCTCACCCCTCCACTTT. This encodes CASSFSSQGSPLHF.

This clone turned up a few times. V gene TRBV5-3 combines with J gene TRBJ1-1; the match to TRBD1 covers 7 bases. TRBV5-3 is assigned to the ORF class and has an uncertain function. V was pared by 8 bases and J by 1 base, with 17 bases of the junction left unmatched. This CDR3 has 17 amino acids. CDR3 amino acids: CASFCTGARGKNTEAFF. The CDR3 nucleotides are TGTGCCAGCTTCTGTACAGGGGCGCGAGGGAAGAACACTGAAGCTTTCTTT.

V and J are TRBV4-3 and TRBJ1-1, with D unclear. The germline V gene encodes CDR1 LGHNA and CDR2 YSLEER. The CDR3 is made up of 14 amino acids. V was cut by 0 bases and J by 1 base, with 6 bases left in between. The CDR3 DNA reads as TGCGCCAGCAGCCAAGATTACGAGAACACTGAAGCTTTCTTT. Its protein is CASSQDYENTEAFF.

For this clone: This specimen includes other DNA sequences encoding the same CDR3. The rearrangement uses TRBV11-3 and TRBJ2-3; maybe TRBD2 (6 bases). V was pared by 4 bases and J by 2 bases, with 10 bases between. The CDR3 length is 14 residues. Germline-derived CDR1 and CDR2 are SGHNT and YENEEA. The CDR3 spells CASSSGLFTDTQYF. CDR3 in DNA: TGTGCCAGCAGCTCGGGACTTTTCACAGATACGCAGTATTTT.

The chain combines TRBV15 with TRBJ2-7; 14 nucleotides agree with TRBD2. Germline V CDR1 and CDR2: LNHNV, YYDKDF (reference sequence). There are 16 residues in the CDR3. V was clipped by 3 bases and J by 5 bases; unmatched bases: 6. The CDR3 region is CATSRSTSGRANEQYF. The CDR3 DNA reads as TGTGCCACCAGCAGGTCGACTAGCGGGAGGGCCAACGAGCAGTACTTC.

The V and J genes are TRBV11-3 and TRBJ1-1; no clear D gene. The CDR3 sequence is 13 residues long. The V end was cut by 3 bases, the J end by 7 bases, with 12 bases between. The germline V gene encodes CDR1 SGHNT and CDR2 YENEEA. CDR3 amino acids: CASSFSPGREAFF. CDR3 nucleotide sequence: TGTGCCAGCAGCTTTTCCCCAGGACGTGAAGCTTTCTTT.

J is TRBJ2-3 and V is TRBV10-3; 7 bases match TRBD2. Germline V lookup: CDR1 ENHRY, CDR2 SYGVKD. The CDR3 has 16 amino acids. V was clipped by 2 bases and J by 0 bases; unmatched bases: 5. Written as DNA, the CDR3 is TGTGCCATCAGTGAGCTCGGGGGGACGAGCACAGATACGCAGTATTTT. It is translated as CAISELGGTSTDTQYF.

The chain links TRBV11-2 to TRBJ2-7, with 11 bases matching TRBD2. The CDR3 loop spans 15 amino acids. CDR1 is SGHAT and CDR2 is FQNNGV in the germline V gene. The V segment lost 5 bases and the J segment 4 bases; nucleotides outside the gene matches: 7. The CDR3 DNA sequence: TGTGCCAGCAGCCTGGGCACTAGCGGGAGTTACGAGCAGTACTTC. Translating gives CASSLGTSGSYEQYF.

The chain couples TRBV30 to TRBJ2-7; 8 bases fit TRBD1. The CDR3 consists of 16 residues. The J segment lost 3 bases and the V segment lost 2 bases, leaving 12 bases of the junction unmatched. Per the germline V gene, CDR1 is GTSNPN and CDR2 is SVGIG (reference sequence). CDR3 sequence (DNA): TGTGCCTGGAGTAGACTGACCGGGACAGGACTCTACGAGCAGTACTTC. Protein sequence: CAWSRLTGTGLYEQYF.

The chain employs TRBV6-5 and TRBJ1-1; no clear D. V was cut by 2 bases and J by 0 bases, with 10 bases left in between. Germline V lookup: CDR1 MNHEY, CDR2 SVGAGI. There are 15 residues in the CDR3. The CDR3 spells CASSYGLMMNTEAFF. The CDR3 bases are TGTGCCAGCAGTTACGGGCTCATGATGAACACTGAAGCTTTCTTT.

This clone was observed a single time. The V and J genes are TRBV7-2 and TRBJ2-5; D possibly corresponds to TRBD2 (6 bases). Germline CDR1 and CDR2: SGHTA and FQGNSA. The length of the CDR3 is 14 residues. V lost 5 bases to trimming and J lost 4 bases, with 14 bases between them. The CDR3 sequence: CASSPGSLVETQYF. Written as DNA, the CDR3 is TGTGCCAGCAGCCCCGGGAGTTTAGTAGAGACCCAGTACTTC.

The chain uses TRBV7-8 and TRBJ2-2; D tentatively fits TRBD1 or TRBD2 (6 bases each). Looked up from germline, CDR1 is SGHVS and CDR2 is FQNEAQ. The V end was cut by 7 bases, the J end by 4 bases, with 19 bases between. The CDR3 is 16 residues long. CDR3 in amino acids: CASTPVGGAGTGELFF. Here the CDR3 DNA reads TGTGCCAGCACCCCTGTGGGGGGCGCCGGCACCGGGGAGCTGTTTTTT. The variable domain in full, with the rest retrieved from reference TRBV7-8 and TRBJ2-2, is GAGVSQSPRYKVAKRGQDVALRCDPISGHVSLFWYQQALGQGPEFLTYFQNEAQLDKSGLPSDRFFAERPEGSVSTLKIQRTQQEDSAVYLCASTPVGGAGTGELFFGEGSRLTVL.

To note about this clone: The junction shows a germline mismatch at one end, possibly a read error. This sequence joins TRBV5-4 and TRBJ1-2; D call uncertain. CDR1 and CDR2 from the germline V gene are SGHNT and YYREEE (reference sequence). The CDR3 runs to 14 residues. CDR3 in amino acids: CASSLAAVNYGYTF. DNA for the CDR3: TGTGCCAGCAGTTTGGCTGCGGTTAACTATGGCTACACCTTC.

This clone was recorded many times. The chain uses TRBV9 and TRBJ1-5; TRBD1 agrees at 7 bases. V was clipped by 0 bases and J by 4 bases; unmatched bases: 7. This CDR3 spans 16 amino acids. Per germline, CDR1 SGDLS and CDR2 YYNGEE. The CDR3 bases are TGTGCCAGCAGCGTAGCCCCGGCAGGGGGTAATCAGCCCCAGCATTTT. It specifies CASSVAPAGGNQPQHF.

This sequence joins TRBV19 and TRBJ2-1; 8 bases agree with TRBD2. The CDR3 loop spans 16 amino acids. Unmatched junction bases numbered 8, after V lost 3 bases and J lost 4 bases. The germline gives CDR1 LNHDA, CDR2 SQIVND (reference sequence). The CDR3 DNA is TGTGCCAGTAGTATGACCAGCGGGAGCTGGTACAATGAGCAGTTCTTC. It is translated as CASSMTSGSWYNEQFF.

This clone was recorded only once. V usage is TRBV9 and J usage is TRBJ2-7, with 11 bases matching TRBD2. This CDR3 is built from 14 residues. Germline V gives CDR1 SGDLS, CDR2 YYNGEE. With V trimmed by 2 bases and J by 3 bases, 1 base remained unmatched. The CDR3 bases are TGTGCCAGCAGCGTTAGCGGGAGGGACTACGAGCAGTACTTC. Its protein product is CASSVSGRDYEQYF.

V usage is TRBV29-1 and J usage is TRBJ2-5; D unresolved. Germline values: CDR1 SQVTM, CDR2 ANQGSEA. V shed 4 bases and J shed 3 bases, with 9 bases lying between them. The length of the CDR3 is 12 residues. The CDR3 protein is CSVVWSEETQYF. DNA for the CDR3: TGCAGCGTTGTGTGGTCCGAAGAGACCCAGTACTTC.